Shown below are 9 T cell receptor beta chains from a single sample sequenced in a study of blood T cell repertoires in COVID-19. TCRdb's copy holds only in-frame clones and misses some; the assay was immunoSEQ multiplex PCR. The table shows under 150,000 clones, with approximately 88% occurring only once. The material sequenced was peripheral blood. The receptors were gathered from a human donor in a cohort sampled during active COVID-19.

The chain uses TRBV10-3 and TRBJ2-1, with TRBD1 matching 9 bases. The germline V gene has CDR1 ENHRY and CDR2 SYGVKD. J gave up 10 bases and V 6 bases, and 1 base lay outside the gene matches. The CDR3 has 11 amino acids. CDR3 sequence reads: CAISTGGEQFF. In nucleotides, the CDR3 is TGTGCCATCAGCACAGGGGGCGAGCAGTTCTTC.

In DNA form, the CDR3 reads TGTGCCAGCAGCGTAGCGACAGGGGCCTCATACAATGAGCAGTTCTTC. Protein sequence: CASSVATGASYNEQFF. The chain couples TRBV9 to TRBJ2-1, with 8 bases identical to TRBD1. Trimming cost V 0 bases and J 4 bases; bases outside gene matches: 6. There are 16 residues in the CDR3. Germline CDR1 is SGDLS and CDR2 is YYNGEE.

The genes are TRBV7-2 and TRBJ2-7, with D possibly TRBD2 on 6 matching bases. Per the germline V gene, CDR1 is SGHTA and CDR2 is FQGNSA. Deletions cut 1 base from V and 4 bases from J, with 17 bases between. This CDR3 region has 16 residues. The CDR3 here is CASSLGPDGRGYEQYF. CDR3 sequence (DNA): TGTGCCAGCAGCTTAGGTCCGGACGGCCGGGGGTACGAGCAGTACTTC. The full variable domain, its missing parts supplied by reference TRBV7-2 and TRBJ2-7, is GAGVSQSPSNKVTEKGKDVELRCDPISGHTALYWYRQSLGQGLEFLIYFQGNSAPDKSGLPSDRFSAERTGGSVSTLTIQRTQQEDSAVYLCASSLGPDGRGYEQYFGPGTRLTVT.

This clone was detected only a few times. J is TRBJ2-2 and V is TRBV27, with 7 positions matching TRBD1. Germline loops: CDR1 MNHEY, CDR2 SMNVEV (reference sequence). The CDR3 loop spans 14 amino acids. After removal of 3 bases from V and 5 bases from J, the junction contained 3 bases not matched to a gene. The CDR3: CASSFSTGTGELFF. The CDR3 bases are TGTGCCAGCAGTTTCTCGACAGGGACCGGGGAGCTGTTTTTT.

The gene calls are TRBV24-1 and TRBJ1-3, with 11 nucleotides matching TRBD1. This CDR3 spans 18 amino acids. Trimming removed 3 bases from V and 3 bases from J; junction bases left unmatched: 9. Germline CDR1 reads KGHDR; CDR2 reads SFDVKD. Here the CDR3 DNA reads TGTGCCACCAGTGATCCCGCCGCGGACAGGGGGCTTGGAAACACCATATATTTT. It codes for CATSDPAADRGLGNTIYF.

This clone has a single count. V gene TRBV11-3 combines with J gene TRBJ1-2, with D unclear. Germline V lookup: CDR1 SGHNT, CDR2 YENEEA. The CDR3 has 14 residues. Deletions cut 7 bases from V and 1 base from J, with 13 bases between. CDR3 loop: CASTRSTHNYGYTF. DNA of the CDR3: TGTGCCAGCACCAGATCAACACATAACTATGGCTACACCTTC.

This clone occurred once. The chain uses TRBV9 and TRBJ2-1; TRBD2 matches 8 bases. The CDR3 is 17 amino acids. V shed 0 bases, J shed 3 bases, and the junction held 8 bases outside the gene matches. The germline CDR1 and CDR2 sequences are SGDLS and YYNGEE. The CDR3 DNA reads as TGTGCCAGCAGCGTAGGAAGGAGCGGGGGCCTCTACAATGAGCAGTTCTTC. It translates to CASSVGRSGGLYNEQFF.

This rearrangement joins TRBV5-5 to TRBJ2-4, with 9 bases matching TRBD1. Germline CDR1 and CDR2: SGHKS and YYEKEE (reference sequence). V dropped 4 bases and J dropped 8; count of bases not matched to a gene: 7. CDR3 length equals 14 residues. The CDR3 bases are TGTGCCAGCAGCCCCGGACAGGGGTTATACATTCAGTACTTC. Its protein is CASSPGQGLYIQYF. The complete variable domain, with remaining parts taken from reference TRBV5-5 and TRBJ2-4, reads DAGVTQSPTHLIKTRGQQVTLRCSPISGHKSVSWYQQVLGQGPQFIFQYYEKEERGRGNFPDRFSARQFPNYSSELNVNALLLGDSALYLCASSPGQGLYIQYFGAGTRLSVL.

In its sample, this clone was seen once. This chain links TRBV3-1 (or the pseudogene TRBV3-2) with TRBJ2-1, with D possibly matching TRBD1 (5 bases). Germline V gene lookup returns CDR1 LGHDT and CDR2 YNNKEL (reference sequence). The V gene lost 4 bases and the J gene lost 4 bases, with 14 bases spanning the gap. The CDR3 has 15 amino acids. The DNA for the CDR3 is TGTGCCAGCAGCCGCAGGCAGGGTAATTACAATGAGCAGTTCTTC. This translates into CASSRRQGNYNEQFF.